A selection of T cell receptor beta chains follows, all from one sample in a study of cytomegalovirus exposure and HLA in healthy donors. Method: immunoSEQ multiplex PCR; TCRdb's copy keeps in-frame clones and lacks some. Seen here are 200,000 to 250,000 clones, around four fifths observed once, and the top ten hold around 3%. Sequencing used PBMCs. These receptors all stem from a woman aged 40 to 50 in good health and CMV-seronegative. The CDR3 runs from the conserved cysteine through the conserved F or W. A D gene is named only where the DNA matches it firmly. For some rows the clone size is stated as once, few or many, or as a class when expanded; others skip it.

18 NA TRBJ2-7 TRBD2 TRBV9 CASSRLAGGLHLPHEQYF TGTGCCAGCAGCCGACTAGCGGGAGGCCTTCACTTACCCCACGAGCAGTACTTC
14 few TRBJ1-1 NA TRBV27 CASSLWQGNTEAFF TGTGCCAGCAGTTTATGGCAGGGAAACACTGAAGCTTTCTTT
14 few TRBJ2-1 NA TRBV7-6 CASSFPRGKGEQFF TGTGCCAGCAGCTTTCCACGGGGGAAGGGTGAGCAGTTCTTC
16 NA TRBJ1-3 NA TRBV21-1 CASLTGQLLSGNTIYF TGTGCCAGCCTGACGGGACAGCTCCTATCTGGAAACACCATATATTTT
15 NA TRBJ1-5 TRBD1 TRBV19 CASSPTGRGNQPQHF TGTGCCAGTAGCCCGACAGGGAGAGGGAATCAGCCCCAGCATTTT
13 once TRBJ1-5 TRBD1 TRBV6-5 CASRSGGNQPQHF TGTGCCAGTAGATCAGGGGGGAACCAGCCCCAGCATTTT
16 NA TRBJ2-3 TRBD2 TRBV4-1 CASSQAASGRTDTQYF TGCGCCAGCAGCCAAGCGGCTAGCGGGAGAACAGATACGCAGTATTTT
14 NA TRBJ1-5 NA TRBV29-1 CSVSQTVSNQPQHF TGCAGCGTCTCCCAAACGGTTAGCAATCAGCCCCAGCATTTT
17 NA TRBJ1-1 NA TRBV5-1 CASSLVQRPFMNTEAFF TGCGCCAGCAGCTTGGTACAGAGACCCTTCATGAACACTGAAGCTTTCTTT
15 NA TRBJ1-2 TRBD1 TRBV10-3 CAIRDLTGGGYGYTF TGTGCCATCAGAGACTTGACAGGGGGCGGCTATGGCTACACCTTC
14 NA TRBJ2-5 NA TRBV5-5 CASSPSGLQETQYF TGTGCCAGCAGCCCGTCCGGACTGCAGGAGACCCAGTACTTC
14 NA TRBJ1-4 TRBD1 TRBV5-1 CASSSGRGQEKLFF TGCGCCAGCAGCTCCGGGAGGGGGCAAGAAAAACTGTTTTTT
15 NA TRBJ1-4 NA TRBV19 CASRYAVTTNEKLFF TGTGCCAGTAGATACGCAGTTACAACTAATGAAAAACTGTTTTTT
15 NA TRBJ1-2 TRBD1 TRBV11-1 CASTPGDRASHGYTF TGTGCCAGCACCCCCGGGGACAGGGCGAGCCATGGCTACACCTTC
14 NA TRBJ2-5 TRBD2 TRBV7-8 CASSSSGMGGTQYF TGTGCCAGCAGCTCTAGCGGGATGGGAGGAACCCAGTACTTC
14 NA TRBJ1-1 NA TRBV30 CAWSVLHANTEAFF TGTGCCTGGAGTGTCTTACACGCGAACACTGAAGCTTTCTTT
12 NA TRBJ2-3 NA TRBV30 CAWSSRGDTQYF TGTGCCTGGAGCTCCCGGGGGGATACGCAGTATTTT
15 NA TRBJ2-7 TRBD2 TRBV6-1 CASSSLAGGSHEQYF TGTGCCAGCAGCTCACTAGCGGGAGGTTCCCACGAGCAGTACTTC
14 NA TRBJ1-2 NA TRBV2 CASRAALTNYGYTF TGTGCCAGCAGGGCAGCGCTTACTAACTATGGCTACACCTTC
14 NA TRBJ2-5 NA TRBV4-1 CASSQATGQETQYF TGCGCCAGCAGCCAAGCGACAGGTCAAGAGACCCAGTACTTC
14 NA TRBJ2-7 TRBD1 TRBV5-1 CASSLAGTGYEQYF TGCGCCAGCAGCTTGGCCGGGACAGGGTACGAGCAGTACTTC
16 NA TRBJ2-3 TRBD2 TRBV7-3 CASSPLAGAGTDTQYF TGTGCCAGCAGCCCTCTAGCGGGGGCAGGCACAGATACGCAGTATTTT
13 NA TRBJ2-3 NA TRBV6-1 CASTGTSTDTQYF TGTGCCAGCACAGGTACTAGCACAGATACGCAGTATTTT
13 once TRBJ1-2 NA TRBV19 CASRAAGVAGYTF TGTGCCAGTAGGGCAGCAGGGGTAGCTGGCTACACCTTC
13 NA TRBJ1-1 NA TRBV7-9 CASSLGAADEAFF TGTGCCAGCAGCTTAGGAGCCGCCGATGAAGCTTTCTTT
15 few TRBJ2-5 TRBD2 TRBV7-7 CASSRPPGGPQTQYF TGTGCCAGCAGCCGCCCACCGGGAGGGCCACAGACCCAGTACTTC
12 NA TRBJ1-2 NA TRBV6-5 CATFNRHYGYTF TGTGCCACCTTTAACAGGCACTATGGCTACACCTTC
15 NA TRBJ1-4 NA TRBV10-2 CASSEFGQWNEKLFF TGCGCCAGCAGTGAGTTTGGACAGTGGAATGAAAAACTGTTTTTT
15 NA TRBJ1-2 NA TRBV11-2 CASSLEWGGEDGYTF TGTGCCAGCAGCTTAGAGTGGGGCGGTGAGGATGGCTACACCTTC
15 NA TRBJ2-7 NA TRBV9 CASSPQSRQPNEQYF TGTGCCAGCAGCCCCCAATCGAGACAGCCCAACGAGCAGTACTTC
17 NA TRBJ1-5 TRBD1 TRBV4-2 CASSQAGGQGGNQPQHF TGTGCCAGCAGCCAAGCGGGGGGACAGGGGGGGAATCAGCCCCAGCATTTT
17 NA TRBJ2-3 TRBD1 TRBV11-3 CASGWGQGSNLTDTQYF TGTGCCAGCGGGTGGGGACAGGGTTCCAACCTCACAGATACGCAGTATTTT
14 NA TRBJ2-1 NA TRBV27 CASSLVGGYNEQFF TGTGCCAGCAGTCTGGTAGGGGGTTACAATGAGCAGTTCTTC
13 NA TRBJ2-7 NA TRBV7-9 CASSLSGPYEQYF TGTGCCAGCAGCTTAAGCGGGCCCTACGAGCAGTACTTC
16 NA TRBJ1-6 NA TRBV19 CASSIKRGRSNSPLHF TGTGCCAGTAGTATAAAAAGGGGCAGGTCGAATTCACCCCTCCACTTT
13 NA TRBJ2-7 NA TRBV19 CASSFNLDSEQYF TGTGCCAGTAGTTTCAATCTAGATTCCGAGCAGTACTTC
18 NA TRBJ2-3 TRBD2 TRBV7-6 CASSQIMGLAGVPDTQYF TGTGCCAGCAGCCAGATAATGGGACTAGCGGGAGTCCCAGATACGCAGTATTTT
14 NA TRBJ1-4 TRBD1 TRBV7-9 CASTAGQGVEKLFF TGTGCCAGCACCGCTGGACAGGGGGTTGAAAAACTGTTTTTT
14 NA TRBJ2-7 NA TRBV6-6 CASRKRETSSEQYF TGTGCCAGCAGGAAACGGGAGACCTCTAGTGAGCAGTACTTC
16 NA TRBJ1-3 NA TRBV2 CASSEVLGHIGNTIYF TGTGCCAGCAGTGAAGTCCTGGGGCATATTGGAAACACCATATATTTT
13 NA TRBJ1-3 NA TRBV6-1 CASSGLSGNTIYF TGTGCCAGCAGTGGACTCTCTGGAAACACCATATATTTT
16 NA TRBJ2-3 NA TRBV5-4 CASSLGGGEGTDTQYF TGTGCCAGCAGCTTGGGAGGGGGAGAAGGCACAGATACGCAGTATTTT
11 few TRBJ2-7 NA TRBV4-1 CASTRDNEQYF TGCGCCAGCACGAGGGACAACGAGCAGTACTTC
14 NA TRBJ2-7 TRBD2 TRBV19 CASSWGGSSYEQYF TGTGCCAGTAGTTGGGGCGGGAGCTCCTACGAGCAGTACTTC
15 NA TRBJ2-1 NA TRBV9 CASSVVTGTFNEQFF TGTGCCAGCAGCGTAGTGACAGGGACTTTCAATGAGCAGTTCTTC
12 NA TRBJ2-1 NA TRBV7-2 CASSSRLSEQFF TGTGCCAGCAGCTCCCGGTTAAGTGAGCAGTTCTTC